The present TCR beta chain was sequenced within a study of blood T cell repertoires in COVID-19. Study background: T cells, B-cell-depleted T cells, or PBMCs supplied cDNA or gDNA.

This CDR3 contains 16 residues. CDR1 and CDR2 from the germline V gene are SGHKS and YYEKEE (reference sequence). The V gene lost 1 base and the J gene lost 3 bases, with 13 bases spanning the gap. The assay was immunoSEQ multiplex PCR, and TCRdb's table has in-frame clones only and misses some. The sample has around 220,000 clones; about 88% are singletons. The origin of this receptor is a woman aged 40 to 50 who had recovered from COVID-19. Sequences were obtained from peripheral blood. The chain couples TRBV5-5 to TRBJ1-4; D is ambiguous. CDR3 residues: CASSLLTELPNEKLFF. The DNA for the CDR3 is TGTGCCAGCAGCTTGCTTACGGAGCTGCCTAATGAAAAACTGTTTTTT.